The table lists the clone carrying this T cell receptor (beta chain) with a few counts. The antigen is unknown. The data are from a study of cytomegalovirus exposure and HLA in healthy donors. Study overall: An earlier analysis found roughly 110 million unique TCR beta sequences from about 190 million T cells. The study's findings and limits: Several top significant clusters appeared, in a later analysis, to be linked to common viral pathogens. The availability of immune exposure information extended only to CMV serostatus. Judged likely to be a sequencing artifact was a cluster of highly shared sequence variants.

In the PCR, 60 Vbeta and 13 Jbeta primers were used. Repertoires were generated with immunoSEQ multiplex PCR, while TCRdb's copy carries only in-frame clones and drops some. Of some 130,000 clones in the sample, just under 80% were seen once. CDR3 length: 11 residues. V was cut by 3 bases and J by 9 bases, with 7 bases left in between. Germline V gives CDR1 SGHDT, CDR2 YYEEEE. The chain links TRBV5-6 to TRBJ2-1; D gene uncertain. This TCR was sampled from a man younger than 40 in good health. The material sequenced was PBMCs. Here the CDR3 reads CASSSAVEQFF. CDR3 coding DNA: TGTGCCAGCAGCTCGGCGGTTGAGCAGTTCTTC.